This is a list of T cell receptor beta chains from one sample in a study of spatial heterogeneity in lung cancer. TCRdb analysed the 5' RACE reads with MiXCR anew, one entry per CDR3 protein. The table has about 7,000 distinct CDR3 sequences, over 15% seen once; the top ten hold approximately 12%. This sample comprised lung tumor tissue, obtained at surgery. The receptors shown here come from a female donor with early-stage non-small cell lung cancer. Both conserved end residues are trimmed from each CDR3. Fields, in order: J gene, clone size, D gene, V gene, CDR3 protein. The D gene is left open where the match is weak. Some rows mark clone size as missing; the rest say once, few, many or name a class of expanded clone.

j_call: TRBJ2-2; clone_size: -; d_call: -; v_call: TRBV5-6; cdr3_aa: ASSLIQVRNTGELF
j_call: TRBJ1-1; clone_size: few; d_call: -; v_call: TRBV19; cdr3_aa: ASTHKGRGNTEAF
j_call: TRBJ1-1; clone_size: -; d_call: -; v_call: TRBV19; cdr3_aa: ASRPRTLVPEAF
j_call: TRBJ1-3; clone_size: few; d_call: -; v_call: TRBV5-1; cdr3_aa: ASSLDRNTIY
j_call: TRBJ2-1; clone_size: medium-sized; d_call: TRBD2; v_call: TRBV28; cdr3_aa: ASTAGSYNEQF
j_call: TRBJ2-2; clone_size: -; d_call: TRBD1; v_call: TRBV27; cdr3_aa: ASSFAGGFTGELF
j_call: TRBJ2-3; clone_size: -; d_call: TRBD2; v_call: TRBV5-4; cdr3_aa: ASSLRLAGPTDTQY
j_call: TRBJ2-1; clone_size: few; d_call: TRBD1; v_call: TRBV7-9; cdr3_aa: ASSLGQRGEQF
j_call: TRBJ2-1; clone_size: -; d_call: -; v_call: TRBV30; cdr3_aa: AWSVLAGYNEQF
j_call: TRBJ1-6; clone_size: -; d_call: TRBD1; v_call: TRBV7-9; cdr3_aa: ASTGQGNFSPLH
j_call: TRBJ2-1; clone_size: medium-sized; d_call: -; v_call: TRBV7-3; cdr3_aa: ASSLTRTVNEQF
j_call: TRBJ1-5; clone_size: -; d_call: TRBD1; v_call: TRBV2; cdr3_aa: ASSEVVGQKGVPQH
j_call: TRBJ2-1; clone_size: -; d_call: -; v_call: TRBV5-5; cdr3_aa: ASSLPSSLYSYNEQF
j_call: TRBJ1-1; clone_size: medium-sized; d_call: -; v_call: TRBV7-3; cdr3_aa: ASSSIIRGETEAF
j_call: TRBJ1-6; clone_size: medium-sized; d_call: -; v_call: TRBV7-6; cdr3_aa: ASSLVPPVTNQVTYNSPLH